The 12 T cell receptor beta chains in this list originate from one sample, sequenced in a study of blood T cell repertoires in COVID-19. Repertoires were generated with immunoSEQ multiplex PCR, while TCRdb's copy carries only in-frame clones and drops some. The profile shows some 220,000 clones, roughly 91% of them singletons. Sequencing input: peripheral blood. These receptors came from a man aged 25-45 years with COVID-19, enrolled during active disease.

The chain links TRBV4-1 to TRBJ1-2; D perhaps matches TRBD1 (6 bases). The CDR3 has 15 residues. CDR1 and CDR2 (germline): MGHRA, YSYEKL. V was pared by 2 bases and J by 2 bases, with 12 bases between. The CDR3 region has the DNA TGCGCCAGCAGCCAAATAGGGGGACGGAACTATGGCTACACCTTC. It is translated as CASSQIGGRNYGYTF.

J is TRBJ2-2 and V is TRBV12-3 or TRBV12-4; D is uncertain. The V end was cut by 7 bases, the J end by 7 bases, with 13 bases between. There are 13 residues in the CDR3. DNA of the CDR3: TGTGCCAGCACCCCACAAATTTACGGGGAGCTGTTTTTT. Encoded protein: CASTPQIYGELFF.

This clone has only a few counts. This CDR3 reads CASRAGQSNSPLHF. The DNA of the CDR3 is TGTGCCAGCAGGGCAGGACAGTCAAATTCACCCCTCCACTTT. The rearrangement links TRBV3-1 (or the pseudogene TRBV3-2) to TRBJ1-6, with D tentatively TRBD1 (6 bases). The germline V gene has CDR1 LGHDT and CDR2 YNNKEL (reference sequence). The CDR3 loop spans 14 amino acids. The ends were cut back, 6 bases at V and 7 bases at J, with 13 bases in the middle.

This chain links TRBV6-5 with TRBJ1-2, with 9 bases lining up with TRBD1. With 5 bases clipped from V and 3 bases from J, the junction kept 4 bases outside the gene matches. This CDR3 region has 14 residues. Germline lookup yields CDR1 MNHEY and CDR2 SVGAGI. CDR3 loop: CASSQDRGYYGYTF. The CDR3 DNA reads TGTGCCAGCAGTCAGGACAGGGGATACTATGGCTACACCTTC.

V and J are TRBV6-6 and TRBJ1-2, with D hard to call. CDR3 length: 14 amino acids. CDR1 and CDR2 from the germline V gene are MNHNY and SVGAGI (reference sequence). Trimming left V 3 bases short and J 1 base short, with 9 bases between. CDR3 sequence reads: CASSYSASNYGYTF. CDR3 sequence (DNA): TGTGCCAGCAGTTATTCAGCGAGTAACTATGGCTACACCTTC.

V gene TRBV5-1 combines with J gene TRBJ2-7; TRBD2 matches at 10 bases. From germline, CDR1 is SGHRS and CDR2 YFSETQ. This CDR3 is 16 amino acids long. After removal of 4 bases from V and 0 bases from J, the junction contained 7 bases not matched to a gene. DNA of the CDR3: TGCGCCAGCAGCCTTCTAGCGGGGGCCCGCTCCTACGAGCAGTACTTC. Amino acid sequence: CASSLLAGARSYEQYF.

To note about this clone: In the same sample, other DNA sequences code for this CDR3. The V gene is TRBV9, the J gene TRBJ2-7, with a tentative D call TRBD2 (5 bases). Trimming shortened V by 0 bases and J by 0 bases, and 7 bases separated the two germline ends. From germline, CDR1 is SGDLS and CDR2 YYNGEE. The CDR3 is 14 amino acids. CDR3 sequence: CASSVGGFSYEQYF. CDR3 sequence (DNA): TGTGCCAGCAGCGTAGGCGGGTTCTCCTACGAGCAGTACTTC.

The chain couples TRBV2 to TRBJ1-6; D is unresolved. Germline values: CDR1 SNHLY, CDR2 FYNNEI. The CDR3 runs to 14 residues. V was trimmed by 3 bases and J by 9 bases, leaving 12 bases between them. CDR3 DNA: TGTGCCAGCAGTGATGAGGGTACGGGTTCACCCCTCCACTTT. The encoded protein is CASSDEGTGSPLHF.

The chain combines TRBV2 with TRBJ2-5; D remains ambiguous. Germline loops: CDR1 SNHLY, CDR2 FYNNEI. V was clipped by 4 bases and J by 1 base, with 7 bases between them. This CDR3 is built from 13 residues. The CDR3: CASSGQAQETQYF. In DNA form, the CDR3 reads TGTGCCAGCAGTGGCCAGGCCCAAGAGACCCAGTACTTC. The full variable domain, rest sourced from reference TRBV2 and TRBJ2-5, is EPEVTQTPSHQVTQMGQEVILRCVPISNHLYFYWYRQILGQKVEFLVSFYNNEISEKSEIFDDQFSVERPDGSNFTLKIRSTKLEDSAMYFCASSGQAQETQYFGPGTRLLVL.

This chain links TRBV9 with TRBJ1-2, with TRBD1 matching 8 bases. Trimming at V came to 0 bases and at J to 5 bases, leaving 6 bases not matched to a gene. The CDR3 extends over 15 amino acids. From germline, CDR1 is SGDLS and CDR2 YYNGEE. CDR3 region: CASSVEAGGAYGYTF. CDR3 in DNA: TGTGCCAGCAGCGTAGAGGCAGGGGGCGCGTATGGCTACACCTTC.

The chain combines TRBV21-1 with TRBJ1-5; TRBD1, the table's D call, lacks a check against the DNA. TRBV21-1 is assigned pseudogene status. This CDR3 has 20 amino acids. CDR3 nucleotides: TGTGCCAGCCGTAGAAAGCAGGTAAACCCACCGGGACACCCCAATCAGCCCCAGCATTTT. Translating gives CASRRKQVNPPGHPNQPQHF.

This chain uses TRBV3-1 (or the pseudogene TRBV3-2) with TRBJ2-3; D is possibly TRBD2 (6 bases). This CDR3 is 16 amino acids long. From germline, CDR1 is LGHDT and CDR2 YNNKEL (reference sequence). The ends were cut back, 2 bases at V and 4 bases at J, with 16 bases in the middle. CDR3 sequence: CASSQLSWRGPDTQYF. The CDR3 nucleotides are TGTGCCAGCAGCCAACTGAGTTGGAGGGGTCCAGATACGCAGTATTTT.